This note documents a single T cell receptor beta chain sequence. Its antigen has not been determined. No much larger clone is present one base from it, and per-base qualities are unavailable. TCRbeta CDR3 regions were amplified from genomic DNA using the immunoSEQ Assay, a bias-controlled multiplex PCR. Turning to the authors' computational methods: Within the assay, amplification of reference gene primers was used to estimate how many nucleated cells each sample contained. To quantify the absolute abundance of each unique TCRbeta CDR3 rearrangement, sequence reads were collapsed and filtered. Productive Simpson clonality was computed per sample as the square root of Simpson's diversity index over productive rearrangements. TCRdb stores this immuneACCESS table with in-frame sequences only. Part of the clones is absent; in the studies checked, under half of the shortfall reflects unresolved V genes, and no reason is known for the rest. V and J calls and clone size are those listed in that table; D and trimming were worked out from the DNA. The sample yields 200,000 or so clones; around 90% were counted once. Clones ranked in the top ten supply roughly 2.6% of the sample.

The record originates from a study of blood T cell repertoires in COVID-19 (dated by TCRdb to the early 2020s). At the level of the whole study: Samples from collaborators originated in the United States, Italy and Spain and spanned both the acute and convalescent phases of COVID-19. The prospective study material was composed of cDNA or gDNA derived from T cells, B-cell-depleted T cells, or PBMCs. Deeply sampled blood TCRbeta repertoires from subjects exposed to, actively infected with, or recovered from COVID-19 were included in the dataset. The repertoires were released in a freely available public database intended as a resource for research on the immune response to SARS-CoV-2. Samples came from the ongoing ImmuneRACE study (first 160 participants) plus 1,254 subjects from 6 global collaborators. The sample metadata nearly always contained a de-identified subject ID, COVID-19 status, age in years and sex. Where HLA class I and class II types were available, the types were taken from metadata supplied by the sample provider, not from assay-based typing. Findings and caveats that apply to the study as a whole: Clinical and demographic metadata were provided uncurated, with the amount varying by source and participant.

Enrolling through a virtual design, the prospective study's participants ranged in age from roughly 18 to 89 years and lived across about two dozen United States geographic areas. In the prospective study, cohorts were assigned on the basis of participant-reported clinical history obtained from a screening survey and a study questionnaire. ImmuneRACE Cohort 3 recovered participants were defined by two consecutive negative NP/OP PCR tests, healthcare professional clearance, or symptom resolution. In the prospective study, whole blood, serum and a nasopharyngeal or oropharyngeal swab were collected from each participant by mobile phlebotomists. Prospective study participants could optionally give additional blood draws and questionnaires over a 2-month period. Prospective study blood samples were shipped either frozen or at room temperature before DNA extraction. CDR1 and CDR2 (KGHSH, LQKENI) derive from the germline V gene. The CDR3 covers 17 residues, taking in both the cysteine and the phenylalanine. The read is trimmed to its CDR3 DNA, 51 bases read in frame from base 1. Ends trimmed: V by 3 bases, J by 0 bases; bases unmatched to a gene: 7.

The sequence links TRBV18 to TRBJ1-5; 8 nucleotides in the junction match TRBD1. Material for sequencing was PBMCs or T cells enriched from blood (not recorded which). The receptor was isolated from a woman in her thirties who had recovered from COVID-19. The CDR3 region: CASSPGQVGVSNQPQHF. The nucleotides are TGTGCCAGCTCACCGGGACAGGTAGGAGTTAGCAATCAGCCCCAGCATTTT.